What follows describes a single TCR beta chain. Its target is unknown. The study ran its PCR with 60 Vbeta and 13 Jbeta primers. Libraries were prepared by immunoSEQ multiplex PCR; TCRdb keeps only in-frame clonotypes and omits some of them. The table records about 150,000 clones, roughly 79% of them present only once. This entry belongs to a study of cytomegalovirus exposure and HLA in healthy donors. The study's findings and limits: Rarity held for most TCR sequences, but there were some public TCRs that occurred in many donors.

The CDR3 is 13 residues long. Trimming removed 6 bases at V and 7 bases at J, with 12 bases between. CDR1 and CDR2 from the germline V gene are SEHNR and FQNEAQ (reference sequence). The sample comprised PBMCs. V is TRBV7-9 and J is TRBJ1-4; no clear D. The receptor comes from a woman aged 40 to 49 in good health and CMV-seronegative. The CDR3 nucleotides are TGTGCCAGCAGTAACGGGCGGGTTGAAAAACTGTTTTTT. Translated, it gives CASSNGRVEKLFF.